This TCR beta chain was sequenced during a study of cytomegalovirus exposure and HLA in healthy donors. V was pared by 4 bases and J by 6 bases, with 10 bases between. Germline loops: CDR1 MNHEY, CDR2 SVGAGI. CDR3 size: 12 residues. The PCR was carried out with 60 Vbeta primers and 13 Jbeta primers. TCRdb's table, derived via immunoSEQ multiplex PCR, lists solely in-frame clones and lacks some. Found here are around 110,000 clones, around 81% of them singletons; the top ten hold 3.9%. This receptor was identified in a woman under 40 in good health and CMV-seronegative. The sequencing sample was made of PBMCs. The J gene is TRBJ2-7, the V gene TRBV6-5; TRBD2 might be the D (5 bases). CDR3 nucleotides: TGTGCCAGCAGTTCAGCGGAAGGCGAGCAGTACTTC. Translated, it gives CASSSAEGEQYF.